Sequencing of this TCR beta chain was carried out in a study of T cell responses to AZD1222 COVID-19 vaccine (dated by TCRdb to the early 2020s). Regarding the research as a whole: A total of under 250 trial participants underwent TCR sequencing, of whom under 220 had received two doses of AZD1222 and about 25 had received two doses of the MenACWY control vaccine. Trial participants were enrolled into age subgroups of 18-55, 56-69 and 70-plus years, which contained about 150, 28 and 57 TCR-sequenced participants, respectively.

The CDR3 regions of human TCRbeta chains were analyzed by immunosequencing. The paper's processing steps were these. Repertoire TCRs were checked for matches against a reference library of SARS-CoV-2-specific TCRs that had been generated using the MIRA antigen-specificity platform. Breadth meant the fraction of unique TCRs that were SARS-CoV-2-associated, whereas depth meant the fraction of total T cells that were SARS-CoV-2-associated. Each spike-specific TCR was assigned to its reactive spike region and to a CD4 or CD8 class using the MIRA data. Log10-transformed breadth and depth values were compared by one-way ANOVA with Sidak's multiple comparisons tests. Entries here come from immuneACCESS through TCRdb and include only in-frame sequences with V and J called. Some clones fail to appear in such tables; in the studies checked, an unresolved V gene covers under half of the shortfall, and the cause of the remainder is unknown. That table furnishes V, J and clone size, whereas the DNA furnished D and trimming. This sample lists roughly 140,000 clones; 70% to 90% were detected once. Of the sample, 5.5% to 8.5% falls within the top ten clones.

Sample time point, as interpreted from the label and publication: sample from adult after SARS-CoV-2 infection, after symptom onset. A couple of convalescent COVID-19 patients, sampled after symptom onset from adults with prior SARS-CoV-2 infection, were also TCR-sequenced for comparison. Comments on this clone: Its recognized antigen is unknown. The input lacks base qualities; no much larger clone sits a single base away.

There are 18 amino acids in the CDR3, from cysteine to phenylalanine inclusive. Left in the record is the CDR3 DNA by itself, 54 bases read in frame from the first base. Between the V and J ends, shortened by 5 bases and 0 bases respectively, the junction contains 19 bases. General study outcomes and caveats: Only 5 to 7 AZD1222 recipients were SARS-CoV-2 seropositive at baseline, limiting conclusions about previously exposed vaccinees. In the small 56-69-year group, the increase in depth fell short of significance, most likely because of low power. The whole spike protein was spanned by vaccine-associated CD4 TCRs, and dominant responses were seen in regions 160-218 and 743-854. Reportedly, close to half of the unique spike-specific TCRs recognized epitopes lying outside the regions that are mutated in the B.1.351 and B.1.1.7 variants. After two AZD1222 doses, both the breadth and the depth of spike-specific TCRs were significantly higher than at day 0 and than in MenACWY recipients. Participants were mostly white British, with more females than males. The authors suggested clonal diversity may have been underestimated. Because no day 14 peak-response samples were available, the repertoires could be characterized only after the peak T cell response.

The clonotype originates from an adult who had recovered from COVID-19. The sequences come from peripheral blood, collected after recovery from COVID-19. The chain was built from TRBV6-7 and TRBJ1-4, with the D gene not clear enough to name. TRBV6-7 is an ORF for which the function is uncertain. This receptor carries the CDR3 CASSDQVPISPTNEKLFF. The bases are TGTGCCAGCAGTGACCAGGTGCCTATCTCCCCAACTAATGAAAAACTGTTTTTT.